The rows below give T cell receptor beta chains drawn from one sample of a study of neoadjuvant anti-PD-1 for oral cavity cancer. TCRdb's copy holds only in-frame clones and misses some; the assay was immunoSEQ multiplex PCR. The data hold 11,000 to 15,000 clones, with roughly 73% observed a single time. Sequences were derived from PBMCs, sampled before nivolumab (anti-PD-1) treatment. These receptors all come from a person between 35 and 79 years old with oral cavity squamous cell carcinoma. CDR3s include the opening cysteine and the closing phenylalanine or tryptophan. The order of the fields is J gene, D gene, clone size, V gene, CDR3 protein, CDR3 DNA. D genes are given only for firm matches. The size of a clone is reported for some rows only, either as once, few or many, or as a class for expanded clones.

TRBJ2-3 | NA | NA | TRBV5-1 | CASSLGVRVTDTQYF | TGCGCCAGCAGCTTGGGGGTCAGGGTCACAGATACGCAGTATTTT
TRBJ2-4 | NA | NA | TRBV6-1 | CASRGAGNIQYF | TGTGCCAGCAGGGGTGCGGGAAACATTCAGTACTTC
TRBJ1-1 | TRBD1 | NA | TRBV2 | CASSLEGAEDTEAFF | TGTGCCAGCAGTTTAGAGGGGGCGGAGGACACTGAAGCTTTCTTT
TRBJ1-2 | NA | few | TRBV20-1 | CSAGAGYGYTF | TGCAGTGCTGGGGCCGGCTATGGCTACACCTTC
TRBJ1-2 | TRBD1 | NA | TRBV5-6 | CASSSQLTGLGGYTF | TGTGCCAGCAGCTCACAACTGACAGGGCTGGGGGGCTACACCTTC
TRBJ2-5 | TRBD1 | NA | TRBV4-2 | CASSVTGQETQYF | TGTGCCAGCAGCGTGACAGGGCAAGAGACCCAGTACTTC
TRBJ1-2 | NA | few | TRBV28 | CASRPGPDNYGYTF | TGTGCCAGCAGGCCTGGTCCCGATAACTATGGCTACACCTTC
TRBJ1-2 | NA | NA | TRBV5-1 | CASSLEGGFRDGYTF | TGCGCCAGCAGCTTGGAAGGGGGTTTTCGAGATGGCTACACCTTC
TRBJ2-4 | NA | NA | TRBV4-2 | CASSPTLKGSLDRLGIQYF | TGTGCCAGCAGCCCGACTCTCAAAGGGAGCCTGGATCGATTGGGCATTCAGTACTTC
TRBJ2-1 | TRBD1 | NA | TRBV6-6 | CASRTGTGGNEQFF | TGTGCCAGCAGAACTGGGACAGGGGGCAATGAGCAGTTCTTC
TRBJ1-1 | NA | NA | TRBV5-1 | CASNPLGPSTEAFF | TGCGCCAGCAACCCGCTGGGGCCATCCACTGAAGCTTTCTTT
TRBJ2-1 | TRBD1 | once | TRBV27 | CASRKLYRDRSYNEQFF | TGTGCCAGCAGAAAGCTTTACCGGGACAGGAGTTACAATGAGCAGTTCTTC
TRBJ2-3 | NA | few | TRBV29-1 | CSVPLGVRETTDTQYF | TGCAGCGTCCCCCTTGGAGTCAGGGAAACGACAGATACGCAGTATTTT
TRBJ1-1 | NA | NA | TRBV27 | CASSSIYSGWMVNTEAFF | TGTGCCAGCAGTTCGATTTATTCAGGGTGGATGGTGAACACTGAAGCTTTCTTT
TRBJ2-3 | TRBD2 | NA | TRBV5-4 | CASSRGLAGPTDTQYF | TGTGCCAGCAGCAGGGGACTAGCGGGACCCACAGATACGCAGTATTTT
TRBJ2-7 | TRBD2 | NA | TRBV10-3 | CAISADRLADNSYEQYF | TGTGCCATCAGTGCCGATCGACTAGCGGACAACTCCTACGAGCAGTACTTC
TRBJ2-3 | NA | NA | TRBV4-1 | CASSQVGREVPDTQYF | TGCGCCAGCAGCCAAGTTGGTCGAGAAGTGCCAGATACGCAGTATTTT
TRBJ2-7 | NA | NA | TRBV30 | CAWSGWGKGEQYF | TGTGCCTGGAGCGGTTGGGGGAAGGGCGAGCAGTACTTC
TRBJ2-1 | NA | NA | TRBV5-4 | CASSFLVGIEQFF | TGTGCCAGCAGCTTCTTGGTCGGGATTGAGCAGTTCTTC
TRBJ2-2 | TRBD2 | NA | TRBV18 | CASSPTGTGRAGELFF | TGTGCCAGCTCACCAACCGGGACCGGGAGGGCCGGGGAGCTGTTTTTT
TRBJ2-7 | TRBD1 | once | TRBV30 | CAWSGQGNEQYF | TGTGCCTGGAGTGGACAGGGCAACGAGCAGTACTTC